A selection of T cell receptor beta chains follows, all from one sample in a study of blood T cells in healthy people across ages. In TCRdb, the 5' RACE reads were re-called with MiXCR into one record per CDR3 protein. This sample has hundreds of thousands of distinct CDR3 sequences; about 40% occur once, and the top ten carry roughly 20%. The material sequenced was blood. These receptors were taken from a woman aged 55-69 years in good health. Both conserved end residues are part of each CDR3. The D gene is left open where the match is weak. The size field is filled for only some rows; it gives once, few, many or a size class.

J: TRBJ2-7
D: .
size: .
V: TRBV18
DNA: TGTGCCAGCTCACCGGTTCTTCTCTCCCGGGGGCACGAGCAGTACTTC
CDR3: CASSPVLLSRGHEQYF

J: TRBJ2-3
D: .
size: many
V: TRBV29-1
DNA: TGCAGCGCCTACGTCGGACGGTCGACGCTAGATACGCAGTATTTT
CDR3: CSAYVGRSTLDTQYF

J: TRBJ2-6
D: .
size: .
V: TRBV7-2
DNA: TGTGCCAGCAGCTTAGGATCGATTTTCGACGTCCTGACTTTC
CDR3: CASSLGSIFDVLTF

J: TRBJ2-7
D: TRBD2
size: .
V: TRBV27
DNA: TGTGCCAGCAGATCCAGACTAGCCCAGTCCTACGAGCAGTACTTC
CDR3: CASRSRLAQSYEQYF

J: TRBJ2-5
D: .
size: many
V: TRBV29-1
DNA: TGCAGCACACTATGGGCAGGAGGGGAGACCCAGTACTTC
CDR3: CSTLWAGGETQYF

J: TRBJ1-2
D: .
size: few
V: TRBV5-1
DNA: TGCGCCAGCAGCTTGGCTGGCGTTAACTATGGCTACACCTTC
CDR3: CASSLAGVNYGYTF

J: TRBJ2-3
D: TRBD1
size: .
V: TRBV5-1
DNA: TGCGCCAGCAGCAGACAGGGACCGAGCACAGATACGCAGTATTTT
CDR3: CASSRQGPSTDTQYF

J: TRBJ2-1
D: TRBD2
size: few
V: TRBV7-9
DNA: TGTGCCAGCAGCTTAGCGCGACTAGCGGGAGGGCCAAACTACAATGAGCAGTTCTTC
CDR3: CASSLARLAGGPNYNEQFF

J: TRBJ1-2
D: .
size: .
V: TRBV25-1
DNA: TGTGCCAGCAGGGACGCCGGGTCCCTCCGGGGCTACACCTTC
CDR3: CASRDAGSLRGYTF

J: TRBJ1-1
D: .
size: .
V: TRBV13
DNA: TGTGCCAGCAACATAGAAAGAACGCGAACTGAAGCTTTCTTT
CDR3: CASNIERTRTEAFF

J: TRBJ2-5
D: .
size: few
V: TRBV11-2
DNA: TGTGCCAGCAGCTTGGGAACTAGCTGGTACTTC
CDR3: CASSLGTSWYF

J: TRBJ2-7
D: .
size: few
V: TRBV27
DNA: TGTGCCAGCAGTTTATCCCCCTTCGTTGCGGGACGCTCCTACGAGCAGTACTTC
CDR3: CASSLSPFVAGRSYEQYF

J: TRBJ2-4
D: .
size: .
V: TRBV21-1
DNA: TGTGCCAGCAGCAACGGTACAGGTCCTCCCCTAGCCAAAAACATTCAGTACTTC
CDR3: CASSNGTGPPLAKNIQYF

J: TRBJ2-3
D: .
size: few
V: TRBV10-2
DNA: TGCGCCAGCAACCGGGACGGTAGCACAGATACGCAGTATTTT
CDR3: CASNRDGSTDTQYF

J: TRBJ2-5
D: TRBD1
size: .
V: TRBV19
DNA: TGTGCCAGTAGTAGAGGACAGGGGTTGGAGACCCAGTACTTC
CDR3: CASSRGQGLETQYF

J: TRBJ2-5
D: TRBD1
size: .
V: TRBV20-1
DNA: TGCAGTGCTAGGCCCTGGACAGGGGAACAAGAGACCCAGTACTTC
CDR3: CSARPWTGEQETQYF

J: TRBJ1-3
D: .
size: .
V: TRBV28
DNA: TGTGCCAGCAGTTTGGGTGGAAACACCATATATTTT
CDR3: CASSLGGNTIYF

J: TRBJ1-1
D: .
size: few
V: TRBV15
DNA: TGTGCCACCAGCAAGTGGGGGGGGAACACTGAAGCTTTCTTT
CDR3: CATSKWGGNTEAFF

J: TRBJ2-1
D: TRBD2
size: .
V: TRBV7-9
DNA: TGTGCCAGCAGGGTAGGACTAGCGGGAGTCAATGAGCAGTTCTTC
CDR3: CASRVGLAGVNEQFF

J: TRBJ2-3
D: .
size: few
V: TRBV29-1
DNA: TGCAGCCCATTACTTGTGGGCCACACAGATACGCAGTATTTT
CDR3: CSPLLVGHTDTQYF

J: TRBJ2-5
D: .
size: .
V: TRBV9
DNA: TGTGCCAGCAGCGAAGCAGGGAATCAGGGGACCCAGTACTTC
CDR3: CASSEAGNQGTQYF

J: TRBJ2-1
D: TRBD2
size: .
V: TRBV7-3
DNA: TGTGCCAGCACCCAGACTAGCGGGGGGAGTGAGCAGTTCTTC
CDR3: CASTQTSGGSEQFF